Listed here are 27 T cell receptor beta chains from one sample, sequenced in a study of T cell responses to AZD1222 COVID-19 vaccine (dated by TCRdb to the early 2020s). The library was prepared using the immunoSEQ multiplex PCR assay. TCRdb took over this immuneACCESS table, retaining in-frame rearrangements with V and J assigned. Such tables are incomplete; in checked studies, under half of the missing clones stem from an unresolved V gene, and the remainder is unexplained. The sample profile shows fewer than 150,000 clones; more than 85% of them were found once. In total, the top ten clones hold 5% of the sample. The sample's time point label, in plain terms: about 28 days (+/-7) after the second vaccine dose. Material: peripheral blood, obtained 28 days after the second AZD1222 dose. The receptor set was obtained from an adult who received the AZD1222 COVID-19 vaccine.

V and J are TRBV5-8 and TRBJ1-1, with D hard to call. V was shortened by 2 bases and J by 1 base, with 6 bases between the two germline ends. The CDR3 contains 13 residues. Germline-derived CDR1 and CDR2 are SGHTS and YDEGEE. Here the CDR3 reads CASSFAENTEAFF. The CDR3 DNA reads TGTGCCAGCAGCTTTGCAGAGAACACTGAAGCTTTCTTT.

The chain has TRBV6-2 or TRBV6-3 and TRBJ1-2; D unresolved. Trimming stripped 4 bases from V and 8 bases from J, with 11 bases between. The CDR3 loop spans 12 amino acids. The germline V gene has CDR1 MNHEY and CDR2 SVGEGT. The CDR3 here is CASSSPLGGYTF. CDR3 DNA sequence: TGTGCCAGCAGTTCACCCCTGGGGGGCTACACCTTC.

CDR3 bases: TGTGCCAGCGGCCCCTTCACAGATACGCAGTATTTT. Its translation: CASGPFTDTQYF. This chain links TRBV27 with TRBJ2-3; D ambiguous. V lost 8 bases, J lost 2 bases, and 8 bases lay in between. Per germline, CDR1 MNHEY and CDR2 SMNVEV (reference sequence). The CDR3 loop spans 12 amino acids.

The gene calls are TRBV12-3 or TRBV12-4 and TRBJ2-7; D might be TRBD2 (6 bases). Trimming removed 4 bases at V and 4 bases at J, with 11 bases between. This CDR3 comprises 13 residues. The CDR3 DNA reads as TGTGCCAGCAGTTGGGCGGGAATGTACGAGCAGTACTTC. Translating gives CASSWAGMYEQYF.

The rearrangement joins TRBV19 to TRBJ1-1, with D tentatively TRBD1 (5 bases). Germline V gives CDR1 LNHDA, CDR2 SQIVND (reference sequence). Trimming removed 8 bases from V and 0 bases from J, with 13 bases in between. CDR3 size: 14 residues. The CDR3 region is CASGLPGMNTEAFF. The CDR3 coding sequence is TGTGCCAGTGGCCTGCCAGGGATGAACACTGAAGCTTTCTTT.

CDR3 region: CASSPMTGAGYGYTF. CDR3 nucleotides: TGCGCCAGCAGCCCGATGACAGGGGCGGGCTATGGCTACACCTTC. The chain combines TRBV5-1 with TRBJ1-2, with 8 positions matching TRBD1. Per the germline V gene, CDR1 is SGHRS and CDR2 is YFSETQ. This CDR3 is 15 amino acids long. The junction had 9 bases not matched to a gene; V was cut back by 4 bases and J by 4 bases. Complete variable domain (other parts from reference TRBV5-1 and TRBJ1-2): KAGVTQTPRYLIKTRGQQVTLSCSPISGHRSVSWYQQTPGQGLQFLFEYFSETQRNKGNFPGRFSGRQFSNSRSEMNVSTLELGDSALYLCASSPMTGAGYGYTFGSGTRLTVV.

V is TRBV18 and J is TRBJ1-3; D might be TRBD1 (5 bases). V was cut by 3 bases and J by 2 bases, with 14 bases left in between. This CDR3 is 16 amino acids long. Germline V lookup: CDR1 KGHSH, CDR2 LQKENI. The CDR3 here is CASSPATGRTGNTIYF. The CDR3 DNA follows: TGTGCCAGCTCACCCGCAACAGGCAGAACTGGAAACACCATATATTTT.

The chain carries TRBV15 and TRBJ2-2; 9 bases match TRBD1. With V trimmed by 7 bases and J by 4 bases, 7 bases remained unmatched. Germline V gene sequence: CDR1 LNHNV, CDR2 YYDKDF (reference sequence). The CDR3 contains 15 residues. The CDR3 loop is CATTPDRGPTGELFF. In DNA, the CDR3 is TGTGCCACCACCCCGGACAGGGGCCCCACCGGGGAGCTGTTTTTT.

The rearrangement joins TRBV29-1 to TRBJ1-2; no firm D call. V lost 3 bases to trimming and J lost 6 bases, with 8 bases between them. CDR3 length: 11 residues. The germline V gene has CDR1 SQVTM and CDR2 ANQGSEA. DNA for the CDR3: TGCAGCGTTGAGGAGAGGGATGGCTACACCTTC. This translates into CSVEERDGYTF.

V usage is TRBV6-5 and J usage is TRBJ1-1; 9 nucleotides match TRBD1. Germline-derived CDR1 and CDR2 are MNHEY and SVGAGI. The length of the CDR3 is 13 residues. V shed 8 bases and J 3 bases; nucleotides not matched to a gene: 4. This CDR3 is CASRDRVDTEAFF. CDR3 in DNA: TGTGCCAGCCGGGACAGGGTCGACACTGAAGCTTTCTTT.

The genes are TRBV3-1 (or the pseudogene TRBV3-2) and TRBJ2-5; D is possibly TRBD2 (5 bases). CDR3 length: 15 residues. Germline CDR1 and CDR2: LGHDT and YNNKEL (reference sequence). V gave up 6 bases and J gave up 0 bases, with 14 bases separating them. CDR3 sequence (DNA): TGTGCCAGCAGTAGGTTAGCGAACTACCAAGAGACCCAGTACTTC. Translated, it gives CASSRLANYQETQYF.

In this sample, this clone turned up a few times. The chain recombines TRBV7-9 with TRBJ1-2; tentatively, D is TRBD1 (6 bases). With 5 bases removed from V and 8 bases from J, the gap between germline ends came to 24 bases. The CDR3 totals 16 residues. Germline values: CDR1 SEHNR, CDR2 FQNEAQ (reference sequence). CDR3 residues: CASSQSLGAGSGGYTF. The CDR3 nucleotides read TGTGCCAGCAGCCAGTCCTTGGGGGCGGGATCGGGCGGCTACACCTTC.

The genes are TRBV9 and TRBJ2-3; 7 bases agree with TRBD2. Per the germline V gene, CDR1 is SGDLS and CDR2 is YYNGEE. The CDR3 is made up of 15 amino acids. Unmatched junction bases numbered 5, after V lost 4 bases and J lost 0 bases. CDR3 in DNA: TGTGCCAGCAGCCTATCGGGGGGTAGCACAGATACGCAGTATTTT. Residues: CASSLSGGSTDTQYF.

The chain uses TRBV4-3 and TRBJ1-2; tentatively, D is TRBD1 (5 bases). The CDR3 sequence is 16 residues long. The V gene's germline CDR1 is LGHNA and CDR2 YSLEER. Trimming stripped 1 base from V and 8 bases from J, with 20 bases between. The CDR3 DNA is TGCGCCAGCAGCCAAGGGGCAGGGAATTCGATCCAAGGCTACACCTTC. The encoded protein is CASSQGAGNSIQGYTF.

The gene calls are TRBV6-5 and TRBJ2-1; the D is unclear. This CDR3 has 15 amino acids. Germline CDR1 is MNHEY and CDR2 is SVGAGI. The germline V and J ends were trimmed by 4 bases and 0 bases, with 10 bases remaining between them. DNA for the CDR3: TGTGCCAGCAGTTTAGTGGATAGCTCCTACAATGAGCAGTTCTTC. Encoded protein: CASSLVDSSYNEQFF.

This chain uses TRBV3-1 (or the pseudogene TRBV3-2) with TRBJ2-5, with 14 positions matching TRBD2. The CDR3 extends over 18 amino acids. V lost 3 bases, J lost 3 bases, and 9 bases stayed unmatched. The germline V gene has CDR1 LGHDT and CDR2 YNNKEL (reference sequence). The CDR3 spells CASSQTSGGAGKEETQYF. DNA for the CDR3: TGTGCCAGCAGCCAGACTAGCGGGGGGGCTGGGAAAGAAGAGACCCAGTACTTC.

The V call is TRBV5-1, the J call TRBJ2-5, with a tentative D call TRBD1 (6 bases). Germline CDR1 is SGHRS and CDR2 is YFSETQ. V lost 4 bases, J lost 0 bases, and 16 bases lay in between. This CDR3 is 16 amino acids long. The CDR3 DNA reads as TGCGCCAGCAGCACCGGTTTCGGGACAAACCAAGAGACCCAGTACTTC. This encodes CASSTGFGTNQETQYF. The full variable domain, with the rest looked up from reference TRBV5-1 and TRBJ2-5, is KAGVTQTPRYLIKTRGQQVTLSCSPISGHRSVSWYQQTPGQGLQFLFEYFSETQRNKGNFPGRFSGRQFSNSRSEMNVSTLELGDSALYLCASSTGFGTNQETQYFGPGTRLLVL.

This chain uses TRBV7-9 with TRBJ1-2; D unresolved. Germline values: CDR1 SEHNR, CDR2 FQNEAQ (reference sequence). CDR3 size: 13 residues. V dropped 5 bases and J dropped 6 bases, with 13 bases sitting between them. Here the CDR3 reads CASSPDPVNGYTF. The CDR3 nucleotides read TGTGCCAGCAGCCCGGACCCTGTTAATGGCTACACCTTC. Using reference TRBV7-9 and TRBJ1-2 for the parts outside the CDR3, the full variable domain is DTGVSQNPRHKITKRGQNVTFRCDPISEHNRLYWYRQTLGQGPEFLTYFQNEAQLEKSRLLSDRFSAERPKGSFSTLEIQRTEQGDSAMYLCASSPDPVNGYTFGSGTRLTVV.

This clone was recorded only once. The rearrangement joins TRBV5-1 to TRBJ1-1; no clear D gene. The CDR3 covers 14 residues. Germline V gene data show CDR1 as SGHRS and CDR2 as YFSETQ. V was clipped by 4 bases and J by 1 base, with 11 bases between them. CDR3 amino acids: CASSPRTGNTEAFF. The CDR3 DNA reads as TGCGCCAGCAGCCCAAGGACGGGGAACACTGAAGCTTTCTTT.

The chain employs TRBV29-1 and TRBJ2-6, with unresolved D. Trimming cost V 3 bases and J 0 bases, with 6 bases left between them. The CDR3 is made up of 14 amino acids. From germline, CDR1 is SQVTM and CDR2 ANQGSEA. The CDR3 reads CSVEVDSGANVLTF. The DNA of the CDR3 is TGCAGCGTTGAGGTTGACTCTGGGGCCAACGTCCTGACTTTC.

In this sample, this clone turned up once. The chain uses TRBV5-1 and TRBJ2-5; 8 bases align to TRBD1. Germline assignment: CDR1 SGHRS and CDR2 YFSETQ. This CDR3 has 14 amino acids. The V segment lost 1 base and the J segment 9 bases; nucleotides outside the gene matches: 8. In DNA form, the CDR3 reads TGCGCCAGCAGCTTGAGTCCAGGGGGCTACGCCCAGTACTTC. This codes for CASSLSPGGYAQYF.

This chain joins TRBV6-1 and TRBJ1-2; no clear D. Germline V CDR1 and CDR2: MNHNS, SASEGT. V lost 1 base, J lost 8 bases, and 5 bases lay in between. This CDR3 spans 11 amino acids. CDR3 bases: TGTGCCAGCAGTGAAGGGGTCGGCTACACCTTC. This codes for CASSEGVGYTF.

The chain carries TRBV7-8 and TRBJ2-7; 10 nucleotides align to TRBD2. Germline trimming cut 5 bases from V and 4 bases from J; bases unmatched to any gene: 11. Germline V gene data show CDR1 as SGHVS and CDR2 as FQNEAQ. This CDR3 region has 16 residues. CDR3 in amino acids: CASSPGTSVRNYEQYF. Written as DNA, the CDR3 is TGTGCCAGCAGCCCAGGGACTAGCGTACGCAATTACGAGCAGTACTTC.

The gene calls are TRBV4-3 and TRBJ1-2; tentatively, D is TRBD1 (5 bases). The V and J ends lost 5 bases and 4 bases respectively, with 17 bases between them. CDR3 length: 15 amino acids. Germline assignment: CDR1 LGHNA and CDR2 YSLEER. In DNA form, the CDR3 reads TGCGCCAGCAGCAGCGGGGCGGAGACTGCCTATGGCTACACCTTC. Encoded protein: CASSSGAETAYGYTF.

The chain is built from TRBV12-5 and TRBJ2-2; the D is unclear. The V and J ends lost 3 bases and 6 bases respectively, with 20 bases between them. The germline CDR1 and CDR2 sequences are LGHNT and FRNRAP. The CDR3 loop spans 17 amino acids. In DNA, the CDR3 is TGTGCTAGTGGTTTTCCCCAGTCTGTTGATCGTGCCGGGGAGCTGTTTTTT. Translation gives CASGFPQSVDRAGELFF.

The V gene is TRBV27, the J gene TRBJ1-6, with 9 bases that match TRBD1. The CDR3 consists of 15 residues. V shed 6 bases, J shed 7 bases, and the junction held 7 bases outside the gene matches. CDR1 and CDR2 (germline): MNHEY, SMNVEV (reference sequence). CDR3 sequence reads: CASSPLTGGNSPLHF. The CDR3 DNA follows: TGTGCCAGCAGCCCTCTCACAGGGGGCAATTCACCCCTCCACTTT.

This clone was detected once. The chain carries TRBV29-1 and TRBJ2-7, with 12 bases that match TRBD2. The CDR3 sequence is 13 residues long. V lost 7 bases, J lost 2 bases, and 3 bases stayed unmatched. Per the germline V gene, CDR1 is SQVTM and CDR2 is ANQGSEA. CDR3 in amino acids: CSAGLAGPYEQYF. The CDR3 DNA sequence: TGCAGCGCGGGACTAGCGGGCCCCTACGAGCAGTACTTC.